These 20 T cell receptor beta chains share one sample of origin, sequenced in a study of T cell responses to AZD1222 COVID-19 vaccine. Clones were read by immunoSEQ multiplex PCR, and TCRdb kept only the in-frame ones, dropping some. The sample contains tens of thousands of clones, approximately 85% of which appear only once. The source was peripheral blood, collected 28 days after the second AZD1222 dose. The receptors shown here come from an adult who received the AZD1222 COVID-19 vaccine.

DNA of the CDR3: TGTGCCAGCTCGGATCTATCGAGCCGTGAAGCTTTCTTT. It yields the protein CASSDLSSREAFF. The chain employs TRBV18 and TRBJ1-1; D is ambiguous. Trimming took 6 bases from V and 7 from J, leaving 15 bases between them. Germline CDR1 is KGHSH and CDR2 is LQKENI. The length of the CDR3 is 13 residues.

The sample holds one count of this clone. The rearrangement uses TRBV7-2 and TRBJ1-4; D unclear. Trimming took off 1 base at V and 2 bases at J, with 14 bases between the two ends. This CDR3 has 17 amino acids. Germline loops: CDR1 SGHTA, CDR2 FQGNSA. The CDR3 loop reads CASSLVGPSPTNEKLFF. The CDR3 DNA reads TGTGCCAGCAGCTTAGTTGGGCCATCTCCCACTAATGAAAAACTGTTTTTT.

V gene TRBV4-3 combines with J gene TRBJ1-2, with a tentative D call TRBD1 (5 bases). The CDR3 sequence is 17 residues long. Germline loops: CDR1 LGHNA, CDR2 YSLEER. V gave up 4 bases and J gave up 4 bases, with 22 bases separating them. In DNA, the CDR3 is TGCGCCAGCAGCCCCGAAACGACGGGGACCGGTAGCTATGGCTACACCTTC. It translates to CASSPETTGTGSYGYTF.

V usage is TRBV9 and J usage is TRBJ2-2; 10 nucleotides match TRBD1. From germline, CDR1 is SGDLS and CDR2 YYNGEE. Germline trimming cut 0 bases from V and 6 bases from J; bases unmatched to any gene: 5. The CDR3 runs 16 residues. CDR3 sequence: CASSVGQGAGAGELFF. In nucleotides, the CDR3 is TGTGCCAGCAGCGTAGGACAGGGGGCAGGGGCCGGGGAGCTGTTTTTT.

This chain uses TRBV7-9 with TRBJ2-3, with 8 positions matching TRBD2. Germline V gene data show CDR1 as SEHNR and CDR2 as FQNEAQ (reference sequence). There are 14 residues in the CDR3. J lost 5 bases, V lost 5 bases, and 6 bases had no gene match. The CDR3 nucleotides are TGTGCCAGCAGCCCACTAACTAGCGGAGATACGCAGTATTTT. Protein: CASSPLTSGDTQYF.

The chain has TRBV7-9 and TRBJ1-5; D remains unclear. The germline V gene has CDR1 SEHNR and CDR2 FQNEAQ (reference sequence). This CDR3 contains 13 residues. V gave up 3 bases and J gave up 2 bases, with 5 bases separating them. The CDR3 loop reads CASSFMGNQPQHF. CDR3 nucleotides: TGTGCCAGCAGCTTCATGGGCAATCAGCCCCAGCATTTT.

The chain carries TRBV6-5 and TRBJ2-1; no clear D. The CDR3 length is 13 residues. Germline V gene sequence: CDR1 MNHEY, CDR2 SVGAGI. V shed 4 bases and J shed 4 bases, with 8 bases lying between them. The CDR3 spells CASSSPTYNEQFF. The CDR3 DNA sequence: TGTGCCAGCAGTTCACCCACTTACAATGAGCAGTTCTTC.

The CDR3 spells CASRPLEGATQYF. In DNA form, the CDR3 reads TGTGCCAGCAGGCCGCTAGAGGGGGCGACGCAGTATTTT. The rearrangement uses TRBV12-3 or TRBV12-4 and TRBJ2-3; 7 positions match TRBD1. V lost 6 bases to trimming and J lost 9 bases; unmatched junction nucleotides: 9. The CDR3 is 13 residues long.

This chain connects TRBV28 to TRBJ2-7; D call uncertain. This CDR3 region has 10 residues. Trimming removed 5 bases from V and 4 bases from J, with 3 bases in between. Looked up from germline, CDR1 is MDHEN and CDR2 is SYDVKM. The CDR3 sequence is CASSLYEQYF. The CDR3 bases are TGTGCCAGCAGTCTGTACGAGCAGTACTTC.

V gene TRBV18 combines with J gene TRBJ2-7, with 7 bases identical to TRBD2. CDR3 size: 15 residues. Per germline, CDR1 KGHSH and CDR2 LQKENI. V trimming: 2 bases; J trimming: 4 bases; junction bases outside the gene matches: 8. For the CDR3, the DNA is TGTGCCAGCTCACCAAGGGCTAGCGGATTTTACGAGCAGTACTTC. It specifies CASSPRASGFYEQYF.

The rearrangement links TRBV7-3 to TRBJ2-1; D might be TRBD1 (5 bases). Trimming pared 2 bases from V and 3 bases from J, leaving 11 bases between. CDR1 and CDR2 from the germline V gene are SGHTA and FQGTGA. The CDR3 spans 15 residues. This CDR3 is CASSLLQANYNEQFF. For the CDR3, the DNA is TGTGCCAGCAGCTTACTACAGGCCAACTACAATGAGCAGTTCTTC.

This clone was observed many times. The chain recombines TRBV2 with TRBJ2-3; D remains ambiguous. Germline CDR1 is SNHLY and CDR2 is FYNNEI. Trimming removed 11 bases from V and 2 bases from J, with 17 bases in between. CDR3 length: 14 amino acids. CDR3 DNA sequence: TGTGCCGGAAATGCAGGACCCTCCACAGATACGCAGTATTTT. Translation: CAGNAGPSTDTQYF.

The V gene is TRBV19, the J gene TRBJ1-3, with a tentative D call TRBD1 (6 bases). The ends were cut back, 4 bases at V and 0 bases at J, with 10 bases in the middle. This CDR3 is 15 amino acids long. Germline V gene data show CDR1 as LNHDA and CDR2 as SQIVND (reference sequence). The chain's CDR3 is CASSNTGHSGNTIYF. The CDR3 coding sequence is TGTGCCAGTAGTAACACAGGGCACTCTGGAAACACCATATATTTT.

The chain joins TRBV18 to TRBJ2-7; D is unresolved. Trimming cost V 3 bases and J 2 bases, with 8 bases left between them. This CDR3 is built from 13 residues. Germline CDR1 reads KGHSH; CDR2 reads LQKENI. In DNA, the CDR3 is TGTGCCAGCTCACCGGGCCCTACCTACGAGCAGTACTTC. It codes for CASSPGPTYEQYF.

This chain uses TRBV7-9 with TRBJ1-1; D is ambiguous. In germline, CDR1 is SEHNR, CDR2 FQNEAQ (reference sequence). This CDR3 spans 17 amino acids. Trimming removed 5 bases from V and 0 bases from J, with 19 bases in between. The DNA for the CDR3 is TGTGCCAGCAGCGATAGATACTACCTACCCATGAACACTGAAGCTTTCTTT. Its protein product is CASSDRYYLPMNTEAFF.

The chain has TRBV9 and TRBJ2-5; 9 nucleotides line up with TRBD1. J gave up 5 bases and V 0 bases, and 8 bases lay outside the gene matches. CDR3 length equals 16 residues. Germline V gene data show CDR1 as SGDLS and CDR2 as YYNGEE. The CDR3 coding sequence is TGTGCCAGCAGCGTAGAGACAGGGGGAATTCGGGAGACCCAGTACTTC. Translated: CASSVETGGIRETQYF.

The V and J genes are TRBV7-3 and TRBJ1-1; 9 bases align to TRBD1. Germline-derived CDR1 and CDR2 are SGHTA and FQGTGA. The CDR3 spans 19 residues. V was clipped by 0 bases and J by 4 bases; unmatched bases: 15. The CDR3 DNA follows: TGTGCCAGCAGCTTAACCCCGGTCCCGGGACAGGGCAGGGGCACTGAAGCTTTCTTT. It translates to CASSLTPVPGQGRGTEAFF. The variable domain in full, with the rest retrieved from reference TRBV7-3 and TRBJ1-1, is GAGVSQTPSNKVTEKGKYVELRCDPISGHTALYWYRQSLGQGPEFLIYFQGTGAADDSGLPNDRFFAVRPEGSVSTLKIQRTERGDSAVYLCASSLTPVPGQGRGTEAFFGQGTRLTVV.

This clone has only one observation. V is TRBV6-5 and J is TRBJ2-1; 9 positions agree with TRBD1. V gave up 6 bases and J gave up 6 bases; unmatched junction bases: 9. CDR1 is MNHEY, CDR2 SVGAGI, per germline. The CDR3 is 15 residues long. The DNA of the CDR3 is TGTGCCAGCAGGGCCGGGACAGGGAGGGTCAATGAGCAGTTCTTC. Translation gives CASRAGTGRVNEQFF.

This clone was recorded only once. The identical CDR3 is also encoded by other nucleotide sequences in the sample. J is TRBJ1-1 and V is TRBV12-3 or TRBV12-4; D unclear. The V gene lost 0 bases and the J gene lost 1 base, with 3 bases spanning the gap. This CDR3 is 13 amino acids long. CDR3 sequence reads: CASSLAGNTEAFF. Written as DNA, the CDR3 is TGTGCCAGCAGTTTAGCAGGGAACACTGAAGCTTTCTTT.

The chain combines TRBV6-5 with TRBJ1-2; 7 bases are a match to TRBD1. The germline gives CDR1 MNHEY, CDR2 SVGAGI. This CDR3 spans 13 amino acids. With 8 bases clipped from V and 6 bases from J, the junction kept 9 bases outside the gene matches. CDR3 bases: TGTGCCAGCCTACCTGACAGGGCCCATGGCTACACCTTC. Translation: CASLPDRAHGYTF.